What follows is one T cell receptor beta chain and its context. The specificity of this receptor is unknown. Base qualities were left out, and no much larger clone turns up one base away. This sample is drawn from a study of blood T cell repertoires in COVID-19 (dated by TCRdb to about 2020). Background for the entire study: For ImmuneRACE Cohort 3, a participant was defined as recovered based on two consecutive negative NP/OP PCR tests, clearance by a healthcare professional, or resolution of symptoms. The sample metadata nearly always contained a de-identified subject ID, COVID-19 status, age in years and sex. Collaborator samples came from the United States, Italy and Spain and covered acute and convalescent phases of COVID-19. The dataset comprised deeply sampled blood TCRbeta repertoires from subjects exposed to, actively infected with, or recovered from COVID-19. Samples came from the ongoing ImmuneRACE study (first 160 participants) plus 1,254 subjects from 6 global collaborators. The prospective study material was composed of cDNA or gDNA derived from T cells, B-cell-depleted T cells, or PBMCs. The repertoires were made available in a free public database intended to serve as a resource for research on the immune response to SARS-CoV-2. HLA class I and class II types, where available, came from metadata supplied by the sample provider rather than from assay-based typing. General study outcomes and caveats: The amount of clinical and demographic metadata varied by source and participant and was provided uncurated.

TCRbeta CDR3 regions were amplified from genomic DNA by means of the immunoSEQ Assay, a bias-controlled multiplex PCR. In the authors' own workflow: The number of nucleated cells in each sample was estimated from the amplification of reference gene primers within the assay. Sequence reads were collapsed and filtered to measure the absolute abundance of every unique TCRbeta CDR3 rearrangement. For each sample, productive Simpson clonality was calculated by taking the square root of Simpson's diversity index across productive rearrangements. The table comes from immuneACCESS by way of TCRdb, which keeps in-frame sequences with V and J called. Part of the clones is missing from these tables; in studies checked, under half for an unresolved V gene and the rest for unknown reasons. D and trimming were read from the DNA, whereas the V and J calls and clone size are those reported in that table. The sample table records approximately 250,000 clones; more than 70% of these occur just once. The ten largest clones add up to around 2% of the sample.

Participants in the prospective study were aged roughly 18 to 90 years, lived in some 24 United States geographic areas, and enrolled through a virtual design. In the prospective study, participants were assigned to cohorts based on the clinical history participants reported in a screening survey and a study questionnaire. In the prospective study, mobile phlebotomists collected whole blood, serum and a nasopharyngeal or oropharyngeal swab from each participant. Over a roughly 2-month period, participants in the prospective study had the option of providing additional blood draws and questionnaires. Blood samples from the prospective study were shipped frozen or at room temperature prior to DNA extraction. From its cysteine to its phenylalanine, the CDR3 spans 15 amino acids. The kept DNA is CDR3 alone, 45 bases in frame from the first base. The germline V gene sets CDR1 to SGHTS and CDR2 to YDEGEE. Unmatched junction bases come to 7, with V trimmed by 4 bases and J by 1 base.

The sequence was obtained from a woman in her sixties in a cohort exposed to, infected with or recovered from COVID-19 (not recorded which). The sample consisted of PBMCs or T cells enriched from blood (not recorded which). The chain was built from TRBV5-8 and TRBJ2-5; 7 bases in the junction line up with TRBD1. The bases read TGTGCCAGCAGCATACAGGGGTTGCCCCAAGAGACCCAGTACTTC. It translates to CASSIQGLPQETQYF.